The clone carrying this T cell receptor beta chain has ten or more counts. Its cognate antigen is unknown. This specimen comes from a study of prognosis after radiotherapy for stage I lung cancer. Study at large: The patients comprised some 14 men and more than 5 women, spanning ages about 53 to 85 and having a median of 74.5 years. Study results and caveats: Patients who developed distant metastases had lower Shannon entropy after stereotactic body radiation therapy.

Two-round multiplex PCR amplified TCR beta CDR3 from genomic DNA. Primers specific to each TRBV and TRBJ gene drove first-round PCR. TCRdb re-called the multiplex PCR reads through MiXCR, storing one row per CDR3 protein. The sample yields about 19,000 distinct CDR3 sequences, around 50% seen once. Germline V lookup: CDR1 MRHNA, CDR2 SNTAGT. Trimming took 8 bases from V and 2 from J, leaving 17 bases between them. This CDR3 is 15 amino acids long. The chain recombines TRBV6-4 with TRBJ2-3, with TRBD2 as a possible D gene (5 bases). The sequences come from PBMCs, collected before or after stereotactic body radiation therapy (not recorded which). The receptor was isolated from a donor over 45 with non-small cell lung cancer. Written as DNA, the CDR3 is TGTGCCAGCGGCGAACTAGGGCTAAACACAGATACGCAGTATTTT. This sequence encodes CASGELGLNTDTQYF.